Following are 27 T cell receptor beta chains from one sample sequenced in a study of T cells in Graves' hyperthyroidism and ophthalmopathy. Amplified TCR beta CDR3 regions derived from RNA transcripts. A set of HTBI primers served as the primers for a first-round RT-PCR of the TCR CDR3. TCRdb analysed the multiplex PCR reads with MiXCR anew, one entry per CDR3 protein. The table lists some 620,000 distinct CDR3 sequences, 15% to 20% of them singletons, with 3% to 4% in the top ten. The specimen sequenced was blood. The receptors were sampled from a woman aged 30 to 39 with Graves' hyperthyroidism.

This clonotype was seen ten or more times. The chain is built from TRBV6-1 and TRBJ2-7; 7 positions agree with TRBD1. V shed 6 bases, J shed 4 bases, and the junction held 9 bases outside the gene matches. Germline V gene data show CDR1 as MNHNS and CDR2 as SASEGT. The CDR3 consists of 14 residues. The CDR3 sequence is CASSPGGTPYEQYF. The CDR3 DNA reads as TGTGCCAGCAGCCCAGGGGGAACCCCATACGAGCAGTACTTC.

This clonotype was counted ten times or more. The genes are TRBV6-2 or TRBV6-3 and TRBJ2-7; D is unclear. Trimming removed 0 bases from V and 3 bases from J, with 3 bases in between. The CDR3 contains 12 residues. Germline V CDR1 and CDR2: MNHEY, SVGEGT. DNA for the CDR3: TGTGCCAGCAGTTACTCGCACTACGAGCAGTACTTC. It specifies CASSYSHYEQYF.

This clonotype was observed a handful of times. The DNA of the CDR3 is TGTGCCACCAGCAGATCGTCAGGCGTGACGCAGTACTTC. This sequence encodes CATSRSSGVTQYF. The rearrangement links TRBV15 to TRBJ2-7; D call uncertain. The CDR3 has 13 residues. V lost 2 bases to trimming and J lost 9 bases, with 14 bases between them. CDR1 and CDR2 from the germline V gene are LNHNV and YYDKDF (reference sequence).

In this sample, this clonotype turned up many times. The chain combines TRBV27 with TRBJ2-2; D is perhaps TRBD2 (5 bases). Trimming took off 4 bases at V and 4 bases at J, with 7 bases between the two ends. The CDR3 runs to 13 residues. Germline-derived CDR1 and CDR2 are MNHEY and SMNVEV (reference sequence). The CDR3 protein is CASSWRATGELFF. In DNA, the CDR3 is TGTGCCAGCAGTTGGCGGGCCACCGGGGAGCTGTTTTTT.

This clonotype was observed at least ten times. This rearrangement joins TRBV15 to TRBJ2-7, with D tentatively TRBD1 (6 bases). With 4 bases removed from V and 3 bases from J, the gap between germline ends came to 16 bases. The CDR3 sequence is 15 residues long. Germline CDR1 and CDR2: LNHNV and YYDKDF (reference sequence). The CDR3 loop reads CATSTQPTGHYEQYF. CDR3 DNA: TGTGCCACCAGCACTCAACCGACAGGTCACTACGAGCAGTACTTC.

V and J are TRBV24-1 and TRBJ2-1; the D gene could be TRBD1 or TRBD2 (5 bases each). Trimming took off 3 bases at V and 2 bases at J, with 10 bases between the two ends. The CDR3 is made up of 15 amino acids. Per germline, CDR1 KGHDR and CDR2 SFDVKD. Written as DNA, the CDR3 is TGTGCCACCAGTGATCCCACGGGACCCTACAATGAGCAGTTCTTC. It translates to CATSDPTGPYNEQFF.

The chain has TRBV7-9 and TRBJ2-3; the match to TRBD2 covers 9 bases. V was clipped by 5 bases and J by 2 bases; unmatched bases: 20. There are 20 residues in the CDR3. Per germline, CDR1 SEHNR and CDR2 FQNEAQ (reference sequence). The CDR3 sequence: CASSPRGLARPSGTTDTQYF. In DNA form, the CDR3 reads TGTGCCAGCAGCCCGAGGGGGCTGGCCCGCCCTAGCGGGACCACAGATACGCAGTATTTT.

In the case of this clonotype: A much more abundant neighbour one base away suggests this may be a read error. The DNA for the CDR3 is TGTGCTGGTGGTTTGACAGGAGGTACCACCGGGGAGCTGTTTTTT. Translation gives CAGGLTGGTTGELFF. The V gene is TRBV12-5, the J gene TRBJ2-2; possible D gene TRBD1, 6 bases. This CDR3 is built from 15 residues. Germline loops: CDR1 LGHNT, CDR2 FRNRAP.

This clonotype was observed a few times. The chain has TRBV9 and TRBJ2-7, with D perhaps TRBD1 (5 bases). The germline V gene encodes CDR1 SGDLS and CDR2 YYNGEE. The V end lost 0 bases, the J end lost 6 bases, and 10 bases lay between the germline ends. The CDR3 is 13 residues long. DNA for the CDR3: TGTGCCAGCAGCGTAGAGGGGTTGGGCGAGCAGTACTTC. Its protein is CASSVEGLGEQYF. Full variable domain (missing parts from reference TRBV9 and TRBJ2-7): DSGVTQTPKHLITATGQRVTLRCSPRSGDLSVYWYQQSLDQGLQFLIQYYNGEERAKGNILERFSAQQFPDLHSELNLSSLELGDSALYFCASSVEGLGEQYFGPGTRLTVT.

The chain is built from TRBV6-5 and TRBJ2-7, with 10 bases aligning to TRBD2. Germline V gene sequence: CDR1 MNHEY, CDR2 SVGAGI. Trimming removed 4 bases from V and 7 bases from J; junction bases left unmatched: 4. The CDR3 loop spans 13 amino acids. CDR3 sequence reads: CASSSALAGEQYF. CDR3 bases: TGTGCCAGCAGTTCCGCACTAGCGGGGGAGCAGTACTTC.

Concerning this clonotype: A much bigger clone sits one base away, suggesting this may be a read error. V usage is TRBV11-2 and J usage is TRBJ2-2; the match to TRBD2 covers 13 bases. The V and J ends lost 5 bases and 4 bases, in that order; junction bases with no gene match: 10. From germline, CDR1 is SGHAT and CDR2 FQNNGV. The CDR3 runs to 18 residues. The CDR3 spells CASSVRLAGGFSTGELFF. CDR3 nucleotide sequence: TGTGCCAGCAGCGTAAGACTAGCGGGAGGATTTAGCACCGGGGAGCTGTTTTTT. Drawing the rest from reference TRBV11-2 and TRBJ2-2, the complete variable domain is EAGVAQSPRYKIIEKRQSVAFWCNPISGHATLYWYQQILGQGPKLLIQFQNNGVVDDSQLPKDRFSAERLKGVDSTLKIQPAKLEDSAVYLCASSVRLAGGFSTGELFFGEGSRLTVL.

This rearrangement joins TRBV9 to TRBJ1-1; D is unresolved. V dropped 0 bases and J dropped 3 bases, with 9 bases sitting between them. Germline CDR1 SGDLS, CDR2 YYNGEE. The CDR3 is 14 amino acids. The CDR3 reads CASSVGGPDTEAFF. DNA of the CDR3: TGTGCCAGCAGCGTAGGCGGGCCAGACACTGAAGCTTTCTTT.

V gene TRBV2 combines with J gene TRBJ1-3; D call uncertain. The CDR3 has 18 amino acids. V gave up 0 bases and J gave up 0 bases, with 15 bases separating them. Germline V CDR1 and CDR2: SNHLY, FYNNEI. CDR3 residues: CASSEASGGLLSGNTIYF. The CDR3 DNA follows: TGTGCCAGCAGTGAAGCGTCAGGAGGCCTACTCTCTGGAAACACCATATATTTT.

The chain has TRBV20-1 and TRBJ2-3, with TRBD2 matching over 8 bases. CDR3 length: 14 residues. The germline V gene encodes CDR1 DFQATT and CDR2 SNEGSKA (reference sequence). Unmatched junction bases numbered 5, after V lost 6 bases and J lost 0 bases. CDR3 nucleotides: TGCAGTGCCCCTCGGGAGGGCAGCACAGATACGCAGTATTTT. Its protein product is CSAPREGSTDTQYF.

This clonotype was counted many times. The chain recombines TRBV7-9 with TRBJ1-1; D might be TRBD1 (5 bases). CDR3 length equals 15 residues. The germline V and J ends were trimmed by 3 bases and 3 bases, with 14 bases remaining between them. CDR1 is SEHNR and CDR2 is FQNEAQ in the germline V gene (reference sequence). CDR3 in amino acids: CASSFYVGLDTEAFF. The DNA of the CDR3 is TGTGCCAGCAGCTTTTACGTGGGGCTAGACACTGAAGCTTTCTTT.

This clonotype has a count of ten or more. The chain combines TRBV19 with TRBJ2-5, with no clear D. CDR1 LNHDA and CDR2 SQIVND come from the germline V gene (reference sequence). The CDR3 is 11 residues long. V was shortened by 9 bases and J by 5 bases, with 10 bases between the two germline ends. Here the CDR3 DNA reads TGTGCCAGCCGGTTTCAGGAGACCCAGTACTTC. It translates to CASRFQETQYF.

The chain uses TRBV9 and TRBJ1-2; 9 bases match TRBD1. J lost 1 base, V lost 3 bases, and 10 bases had no gene match. CDR3 size: 17 residues. Germline-derived CDR1 and CDR2 are SGDLS and YYNGEE. The DNA for the CDR3 is TGTGCCAGCAGCGAAAGCCAAACGGGACAGGGTAACTATGGCTACACCTTC. Translating gives CASSESQTGQGNYGYTF.

This clonotype was observed many times. V gene TRBV9 combines with J gene TRBJ1-3; 9 nucleotides match TRBD1. The CDR3 has 15 residues. V dropped 6 bases and J dropped 0; count of bases not matched to a gene: 4. Germline CDR1 reads SGDLS; CDR2 reads YYNGEE. The CDR3 bases are TGTGCCAGCAAGCCGGGACAGGGCTCTGGAAACACCATATATTTT. Residues: CASKPGQGSGNTIYF.

This clonotype occurred many times. The chain employs TRBV6-7 and TRBJ1-1; a weak D match, TRBD1 (5 bases). TRBV6-7 is an ORF, with its function uncertain. The CDR3 is 15 amino acids. Trimming removed 6 bases at V and 0 bases at J, with 14 bases between. CDR3 loop: CASRGPDGMNTEAFF. Written as DNA, the CDR3 is TGTGCCAGCAGGGGGCCTGACGGAATGAACACTGAAGCTTTCTTT.

The chain joins TRBV6-5 to TRBJ2-4; no reliable D call. Germline V lookup: CDR1 MNHEY, CDR2 SVGAGI. The CDR3 totals 17 residues. Trimming left V 0 bases short and J 0 bases short, with 12 bases between. The CDR3 DNA reads TGTGCCAGCAGTTACTCGACGCCTTATTTAGCCAAAAACATTCAGTACTTC. Encoded protein: CASSYSTPYLAKNIQYF.

As regards this clonotype: One end of the junction fails to match germline, which may point to a read error. The gene calls are TRBV18 and TRBJ2-3; a weak D match, TRBD2 (5 bases). Germline values: CDR1 KGHSH, CDR2 LQKENI. This CDR3 region has 12 residues. The CDR3 sequence is CSSIGDTDTQYF. The DNA for the CDR3 is TGTTCCAGCATCGGGGACACAGATACGCAGTATTTT.

This clonotype has a handful of counts. This rearrangement joins TRBV10-3 to TRBJ2-3; D is uncertain. The length of the CDR3 is 15 residues. Trimming stripped 4 bases from V and 0 bases from J, with 11 bases between. CDR1 is ENHRY and CDR2 is SYGVKD in the germline V gene. CDR3 sequence: CAISVDRRSTDTQYF. The CDR3 nucleotides are TGTGCCATCAGTGTAGATCGTAGGAGCACAGATACGCAGTATTTT.

Ten or more counts support this clonotype. This chain joins TRBV12-3 or TRBV12-4 and TRBJ1-1, with unresolved D. V lost 4 bases and J lost 7, with 7 bases in between. The CDR3 consists of 11 residues. CDR3 DNA: TGTGCCAGCAGTTCAGAGTATGAAGCTTTCTTT. The encoded protein is CASSSEYEAFF.

This clonotype came up many times. This chain uses TRBV5-1 with TRBJ2-3; maybe TRBD2 (5 bases). This CDR3 has 16 residues. V was pared by 0 bases and J by 4 bases, with 15 bases between. Germline V gene data show CDR1 as SGHRS and CDR2 as YFSETQ. DNA for the CDR3: TGCGCCAGCAGCTTGGAGTCCGGGGAAGTGTCAGATACGCAGTATTTT. Encoded protein: CASSLESGEVSDTQYF. The full variable domain, its missing parts supplied by reference TRBV5-1 and TRBJ2-3, is KAGVTQTPRYLIKTRGQQVTLSCSPISGHRSVSWYQQTPGQGLQFLFEYFSETQRNKGNFPGRFSGRQFSNSRSEMNVSTLELGDSALYLCASSLESGEVSDTQYFGPGTRLTVL.

This clonotype was seen at least ten times. The chain is built from TRBV27 and TRBJ2-2, with 8 bases identical to TRBD2. The V gene's germline CDR1 is MNHEY and CDR2 SMNVEV (reference sequence). The CDR3 consists of 15 residues. Trimming cost V 7 bases and J 6 bases; bases outside gene matches: 10. CDR3 nucleotides: TGTGCCAGCATTAGGAGTCTAGCGGGTGCCGGGGAGCTGTTTTTT. It specifies CASIRSLAGAGELFF.

This clonotype was counted a few times. The chain carries TRBV7-9 and TRBJ2-5, with D uncertain. CDR1 SEHNR and CDR2 FQNEAQ come from the germline V gene (reference sequence). With 6 bases removed from V and 2 bases from J, the gap between germline ends came to 13 bases. This CDR3 contains 14 residues. Here the CDR3 reads CASRAGRIQETQYF. CDR3 in DNA: TGTGCCAGCAGGGCTGGCAGGATTCAAGAGACCCAGTACTTC. Using reference TRBV7-9 and TRBJ2-5 for the parts outside the CDR3, the full variable domain is DTGVSQNPRHKITKRGQNVTFRCDPISEHNRLYWYRQTLGQGPEFLTYFQNEAQLEKSRLLSDRFSAERPKGSFSTLEIQRTEQGDSAMYLCASRAGRIQETQYFGPGTRLLVL.

This clonotype was observed many times. The gene calls are TRBV12-3 or TRBV12-4 and TRBJ2-1, with 9 bases that match TRBD1. J gave up 8 bases and V 1 base, and 6 bases lay outside the gene matches. The CDR3 is 15 amino acids. The CDR3 loop reads CASSLEGQGRDEQFF. The CDR3 DNA reads as TGTGCCAGCAGTTTAGAGGGACAGGGTCGTGATGAGCAGTTCTTC.